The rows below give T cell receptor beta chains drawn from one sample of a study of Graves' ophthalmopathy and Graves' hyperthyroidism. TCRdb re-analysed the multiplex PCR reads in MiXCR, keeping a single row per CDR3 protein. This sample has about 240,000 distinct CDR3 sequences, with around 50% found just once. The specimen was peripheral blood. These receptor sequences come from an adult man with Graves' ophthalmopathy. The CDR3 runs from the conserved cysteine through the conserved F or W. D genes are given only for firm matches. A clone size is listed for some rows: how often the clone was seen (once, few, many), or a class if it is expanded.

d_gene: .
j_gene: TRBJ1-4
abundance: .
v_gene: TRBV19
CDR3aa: CASSISNTGREKLFF
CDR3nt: TGTGCCAGTAGTATATCGAACACCGGACGGGAAAAACTGTTTTTT

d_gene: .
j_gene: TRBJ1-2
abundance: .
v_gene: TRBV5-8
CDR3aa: CASSLYVRDVDGYTF
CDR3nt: TGTGCCAGCAGCTTGTATGTCAGGGATGTCGATGGCTACACCTTC

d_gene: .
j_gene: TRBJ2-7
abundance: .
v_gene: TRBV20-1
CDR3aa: CSALRNEQYF
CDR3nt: TGCAGTGCTCTCCGCAATGAGCAGTACTTC

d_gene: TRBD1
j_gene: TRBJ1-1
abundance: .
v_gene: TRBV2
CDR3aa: CASRGQGRNTEAFF
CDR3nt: TGTGCCAGCAGAGGACAGGGGCGGAACACTGAAGCTTTCTTT

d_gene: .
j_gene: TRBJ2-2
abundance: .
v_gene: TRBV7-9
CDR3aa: CASSPLEWITGELFF
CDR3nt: TGTGCCAGCAGCCCCCTGGAGTGGATCACCGGGGAGCTGTTTTTT

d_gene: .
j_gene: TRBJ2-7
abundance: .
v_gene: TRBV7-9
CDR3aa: CASSTRYGVQDEQYF
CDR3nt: TGTGCCAGCAGCACCCGGTATGGGGTTCAGGACGAGCAGTACTTC

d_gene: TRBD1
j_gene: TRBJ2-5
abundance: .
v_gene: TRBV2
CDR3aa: CASSEYSGTAKETQYF
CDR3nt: TGTGCCAGCAGTGAGTACTCCGGGACAGCTAAAGAGACCCAGTACTTC

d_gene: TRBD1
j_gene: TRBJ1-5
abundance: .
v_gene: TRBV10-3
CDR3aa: CAIRGGQGSNQPQHF
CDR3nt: TGTGCCATCAGGGGGGGACAGGGGAGCAATCAGCCCCAGCATTTT

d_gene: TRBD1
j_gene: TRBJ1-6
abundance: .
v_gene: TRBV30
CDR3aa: CACPTGANSPLHF
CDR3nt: TGTGCCTGTCCGACAGGGGCTAATTCACCCCTCCACTTT

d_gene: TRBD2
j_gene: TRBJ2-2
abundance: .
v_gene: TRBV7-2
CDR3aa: CASSAREGGGTGELFF
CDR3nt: TGTGCCAGCAGCGCCCGGGAGGGAGGTGGCACCGGGGAGCTGTTTTTT

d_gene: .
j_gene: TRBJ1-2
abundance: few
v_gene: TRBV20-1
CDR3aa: CSARYMQGVTYGYTF
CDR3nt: TGCAGTGCTAGATATATGCAGGGTGTAACCTATGGCTACACCTTC

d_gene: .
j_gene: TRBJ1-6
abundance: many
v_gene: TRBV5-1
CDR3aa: CASSLDVARFSPLHF
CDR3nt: TGCGCCAGCAGCTTGGACGTCGCTCGATTTTCACCCCTCCACTTT

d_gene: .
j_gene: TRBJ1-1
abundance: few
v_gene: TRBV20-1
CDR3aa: CSAMRGSGNTEAFF
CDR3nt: TGCAGTGCCATGCGGGGATCCGGCAACACTGAAGCTTTCTTT

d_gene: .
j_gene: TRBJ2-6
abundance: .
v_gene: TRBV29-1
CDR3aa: CSSGQTGGSGANVLTF
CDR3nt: TGCAGCTCAGGTCAGACCGGCGGGTCTGGGGCCAACGTCCTGACTTTC

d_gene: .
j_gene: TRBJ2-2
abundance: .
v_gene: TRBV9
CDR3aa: CASSDQVGELFF
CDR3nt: TGTGCCAGCAGCGATCAAGTCGGGGAGCTGTTTTTT

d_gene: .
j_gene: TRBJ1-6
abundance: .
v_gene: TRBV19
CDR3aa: CASSISGTSDIRLHF
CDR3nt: TGTGCCAGTAGTATTTCAGGAACGAGCGACATCCGCCTCCACTTT

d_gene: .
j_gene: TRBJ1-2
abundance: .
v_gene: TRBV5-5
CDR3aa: CASSTPGQRRGYTF
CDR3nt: TGTGCCAGCAGCACTCCGGGACAAAGACGGGGCTACACCTTC

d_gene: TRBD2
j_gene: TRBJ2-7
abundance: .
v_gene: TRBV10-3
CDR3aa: CASSTSGSSVEQYF
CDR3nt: TGTGCCAGCAGTACTAGCGGGAGTTCTGTCGAGCAGTACTTC

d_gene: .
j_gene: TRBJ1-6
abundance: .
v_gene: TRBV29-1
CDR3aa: CSLAGASPLHF
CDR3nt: TGCAGCTTGGCAGGGGCCTCACCCCTCCACTTT

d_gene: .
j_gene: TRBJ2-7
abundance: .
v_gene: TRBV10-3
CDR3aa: CAISESGTLSSYEQYF
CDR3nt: TGTGCCATCAGTGAGTCCGGGACACTGAGCTCCTACGAGCAGTACTTC

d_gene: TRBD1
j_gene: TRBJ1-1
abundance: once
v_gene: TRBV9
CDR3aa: CASSADRGGNTEAFF
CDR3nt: TGTGCCAGCAGCGCCGACAGGGGTGGGAACACTGAAGCTTTCTTT

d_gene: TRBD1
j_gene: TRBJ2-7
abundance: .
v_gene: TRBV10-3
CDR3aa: CASRDRGAVDEQYF
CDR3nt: TGTGCCAGCAGGGACAGGGGGGCCGTGGACGAGCAGTACTTC

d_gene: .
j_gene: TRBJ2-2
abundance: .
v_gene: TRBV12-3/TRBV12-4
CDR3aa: CASSKYPDSTGELFF
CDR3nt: TGTGCCAGCAGTAAATACCCAGACAGCACCGGGGAGCTGTTTTTT

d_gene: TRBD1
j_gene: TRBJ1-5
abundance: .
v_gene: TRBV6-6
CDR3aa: CASSGMGQLNQPQHF
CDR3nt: TGTGCCAGCAGTGGGATGGGACAGCTCAATCAGCCCCAGCATTTT

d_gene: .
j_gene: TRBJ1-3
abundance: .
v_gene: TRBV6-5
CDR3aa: CASSYRTPGNTIYF
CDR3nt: TGTGCCAGCAGTTACCGGACTCCTGGAAACACCATATATTTT

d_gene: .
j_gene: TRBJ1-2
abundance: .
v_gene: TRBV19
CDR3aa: CASRFIRSGGYTF
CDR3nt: TGTGCCAGTAGATTCATTCGGTCTGGTGGCTACACCTTC

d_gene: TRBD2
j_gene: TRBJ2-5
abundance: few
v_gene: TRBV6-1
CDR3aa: CASSYEIAGGPETQYF
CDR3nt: TGTGCCAGCAGTTACGAAATAGCGGGAGGGCCGGAGACCCAGTACTTC

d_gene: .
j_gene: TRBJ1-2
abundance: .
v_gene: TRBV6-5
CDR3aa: CASKGTNYGYTF
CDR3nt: TGTGCCAGCAAAGGGACAAACTATGGCTACACCTTC

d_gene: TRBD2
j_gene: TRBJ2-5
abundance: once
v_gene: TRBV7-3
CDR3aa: CASSLGTSGGEKTQYF
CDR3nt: TGTGCCAGCAGCTTAGGGACTAGCGGGGGCGAAAAGACCCAGTACTTC

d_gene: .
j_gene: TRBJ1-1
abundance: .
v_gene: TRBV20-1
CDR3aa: CSADYGQEAFF
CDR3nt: TGCAGTGCTGATTATGGACAGGAAGCTTTCTTT

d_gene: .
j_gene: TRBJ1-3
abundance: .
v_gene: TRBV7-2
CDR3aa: CASSLNPVGAGNTIYF
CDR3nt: TGTGCCAGCAGCTTAAACCCCGTAGGGGCCGGAAACACCATATATTTT

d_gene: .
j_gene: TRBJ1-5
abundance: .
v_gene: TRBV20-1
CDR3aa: CSASRGRYNQPQHF
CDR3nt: TGCAGTGCTAGCAGAGGGAGATACAATCAGCCCCAGCATTTT

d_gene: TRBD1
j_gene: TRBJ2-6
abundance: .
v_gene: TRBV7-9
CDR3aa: CASSPRTGRSGANVLTF
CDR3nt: TGTGCCAGCAGCCCAAGGACAGGGCGCTCTGGGGCCAACGTCCTGACTTTC

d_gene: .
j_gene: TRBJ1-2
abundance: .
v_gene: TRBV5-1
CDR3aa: CASSLSSEGCTF
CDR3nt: TGCGCCAGCAGCTTGTCCTCCGAGGGCTGCACCTTC

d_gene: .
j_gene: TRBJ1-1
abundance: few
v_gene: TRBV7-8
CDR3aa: CASSLYTNTEAFF
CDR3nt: TGTGCCAGCAGCCTGTACACCAACACTGAAGCTTTCTTT